The present TCR beta chain was sequenced within a study of PD-L1 blockade in urothelial cancer. Study-wide points: In blood sampled pretreatment, TCR clonality below the median predicted better survival.

A note on this clone: Its antigen is still unknown.

Each PCR reaction had synthetic TCR analog templates spiked into it. The assay was immunoSEQ multiplex PCR, and TCRdb's table has in-frame clones only and misses some. The table lists tens of thousands of clones, about nine tenths of them singletons. Disease in patients was locally advanced or metastatic urothelial carcinoma. The CDR3 has 18 residues. J was trimmed by 5 bases and V by 0 bases; bases with no gene match: 12. CDR1 is LNHDA, CDR2 SQIVND, per germline (reference sequence). The clonotype comes from a woman between 65 and 79 years old with urothelial cancer. This material consisted of PBMCs, taken around atezolizumab (anti-PD-L1) treatment. The chain carries TRBV19 and TRBJ1-5, with TRBD1 identical over 8 bases. CDR3 nucleotide sequence: TGTGCCAGTAGTATAGATTATATGGCGCAGGGGGCGTATCAGCCCCAGCATTTT. Amino acids: CASSIDYMAQGAYQPQHF.